One T cell receptor beta chain is described in this entry. As yet, its antigen is unknown. The junction differs from germline at one of its ends, possibly a read error. The sample comes from a study of CD8 T cells in ankylosing spondylitis. Study results and caveats: There was reportedly significant enrichment of clones that were disease-linked in matched ankylosing spondylitis synovial fluid. Roughly 8 highly homologous variants made up a TCR beta motif, and this motif appeared characteristic of ankylosing spondylitis blood.

Using its own MiXCR run on the 5' RACE reads, TCRdb lists one record per CDR3 protein. The sample shows under 150,000 distinct CDR3 sequences, under 20% of them seen only once. Germline lookup yields CDR1 LNHNV and CDR2 YYDKDF (reference sequence). This CDR3 region has 12 residues. The clonotype was recovered from a male donor with ankylosing spondylitis. The sample was blood, either unsorted or a sorted T cell fraction (not recorded which). The chain joins TRBV15 to TRBJ1-1, with D possibly being TRBD1 (6 bases). CDR3 nucleotides: TGTGCCACCAGCAGAGATACAGGGACGGTCTTATTT. Protein product: CATSRDTGTVLF.